The 6 T cell receptor beta chains reported below all come from one sample, sequenced in a study of T cell responses to AZD1222 COVID-19 vaccine. Profiling relied on immunoSEQ multiplex PCR, and the TCRdb table lists in-frame clones only, not all of them. The sample lists about 130,000 clones; about nine tenths were seen once. Specimen: peripheral blood, collected on day 0 of AZD1222 vaccination. The receptors derive from an adult in good health.

The V and J genes are TRBV6-5 and TRBJ2-5, with TRBD1 matching over 12 bases. The V gene end was trimmed by 9 bases and the J gene end by 5 bases; junction bases not matched to a gene: 10. Germline V gene sequence: CDR1 MNHEY, CDR2 SVGAGI. This CDR3 is built from 15 residues. The CDR3 bases are TGTGCCAGAGGAACCGGGACAGGGGGCCGGGAGACCCAGTACTTC. Amino acids: CARGTGTGGRETQYF.

This chain joins TRBV5-8 and TRBJ1-5; D is unresolved. This CDR3 spans 14 amino acids. Trimming took 1 base from V and 2 from J, leaving 7 bases between them. Germline V CDR1 and CDR2: SGHTS, YDEGEE. CDR3 nucleotide sequence: TGTGCCAGCAGCTTGTGGGCAGGCAATCAGCCCCAGCATTTT. Encoded protein: CASSLWAGNQPQHF.

The chain recombines TRBV9 with TRBJ1-4; D is possibly TRBD1 (6 bases). V gave up 2 bases and J gave up 10 bases, with 12 bases separating them. CDR3 length: 13 amino acids. Germline CDR1 and CDR2: SGDLS and YYNGEE. The CDR3 here is CASSVHRDGKLFF. The CDR3 bases are TGTGCCAGCAGCGTCCACAGGGATGGAAAACTGTTTTTT.

The CDR3 coding sequence is TGTGCCTGGAGTGATAGATACGAGCAGTACTTC. Protein product: CAWSDRYEQYF. V is TRBV30 and J is TRBJ2-7; D uncertain. The ends were cut back, 1 base at V and 4 bases at J, with 5 bases in the middle. This CDR3 region has 11 residues. Germline CDR1 is GTSNPN and CDR2 is SVGIG (reference sequence).

The chain recombines TRBV19 with TRBJ2-1; D possibly matches TRBD1 or TRBD2 (5 bases each). This CDR3 comprises 15 residues. The V gene's germline CDR1 is LNHDA and CDR2 SQIVND (reference sequence). Between the trimmed V and J ends, which lost 8 bases and 6 bases, there was a span of 20 bases. DNA of the CDR3: TGTGCCAGTGAGTCCCTTGGTTCTGGGGGCAATGAGCAGTTCTTC. This codes for CASESLGSGGNEQFF.

The genes are TRBV25-1 and TRBJ1-6; D is unclear. Trimming took 9 bases from V and 0 from J, leaving 9 bases between them. CDR1 and CDR2 (germline): MGHDK, SYGVNS. CDR3 size: 14 residues. The CDR3 region is CASRARSYNSPLHF. The CDR3 DNA follows: TGTGCCAGTAGGGCCCGCTCCTATAATTCACCCCTCCACTTT.